This T cell receptor beta chain was retrieved from a study of patients and donors after allogeneic stem cell transplantation. TCRdb processed the RT-PCR reads anew with MiXCR; each CDR3 protein has one entry. Of roughly 190,000 distinct CDR3 sequences in the sample, 35% to 50% are singletons; the top ten hold 33%. CDR3 length: 14 residues. The V end was cut by 3 bases, the J end by 2 bases, with 10 bases between. Per germline, CDR1 SEHNR and CDR2 FQNEAQ (reference sequence). The TCR comes from a human donor who was either an allogeneic HSCT recipient or a stem cell or donor lymphocyte infusion donor (not recorded which). It is not recorded whose cells these are; they may come from a transplant donor. The chain employs TRBV7-9 and TRBJ1-1, with D possibly TRBD1 on 5 matching bases. The sequencing sample was made of blood, either unsorted or a sorted T cell fraction (not recorded which). CDR3 coding DNA: TGTGCCAGCAGCTTGACAGCCTTTAACACTGAAGCTTTCTTT. Protein: CASSLTAFNTEAFF.